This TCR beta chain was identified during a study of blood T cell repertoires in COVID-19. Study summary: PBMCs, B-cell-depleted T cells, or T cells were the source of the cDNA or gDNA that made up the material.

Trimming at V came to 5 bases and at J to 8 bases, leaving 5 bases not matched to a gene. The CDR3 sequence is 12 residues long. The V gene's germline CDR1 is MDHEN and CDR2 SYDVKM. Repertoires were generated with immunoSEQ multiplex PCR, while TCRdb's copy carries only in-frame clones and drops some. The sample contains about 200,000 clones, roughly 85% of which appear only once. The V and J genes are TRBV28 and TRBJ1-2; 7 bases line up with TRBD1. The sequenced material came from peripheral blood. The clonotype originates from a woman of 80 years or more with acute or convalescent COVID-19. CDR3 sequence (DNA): TGTGCCAGCAGTATCAGGGGGGAAGGCTACACCTTC. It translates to CASSIRGEGYTF.